This entry lists 21 T cell receptor beta chains sequenced from one sample in a study of response to subunit inactivated influenza vaccine. TCRdb redid the calling of the RT-PCR reads with MiXCR, one entry per CDR3 protein. The data contain about 190,000 distinct CDR3 sequences, around 15% of them singletons. The sample in question was CD8+ T cells sorted from PBMCs, obtained around 5 days after vaccination. Source of these receptors: a man over 45 who received an inactivated influenza vaccine.

Here the CDR3 DNA reads TGTGCCAGCTTGGACTCCTACGAGCAGTACTTC. It encodes CASLDSYEQYF. The chain links TRBV2 to TRBJ2-7; D remains unclear. Trimming took off 8 bases at V and 0 bases at J, with 5 bases between the two ends. Germline loops: CDR1 SNHLY, CDR2 FYNNEI. The CDR3 spans 11 residues.

The V and J genes are TRBV30 and TRBJ1-3; perhaps TRBD1 as D (5 bases). The CDR3 loop spans 14 amino acids. V lost 2 bases, J lost 4 bases, and 12 bases lay in between. Germline V CDR1 and CDR2: GTSNPN, SVGIG (reference sequence). CDR3 in DNA: TGTGCCTGGAGTTATGGGACGGCCGGAAACACCATATATTTT. The encoded protein is CAWSYGTAGNTIYF.

This clonotype was counted a few times. This chain uses TRBV29-1 with TRBJ2-2; a weak D match, TRBD2 (6 bases). CDR3 size: 12 residues. V was clipped by 5 bases and J by 4 bases, with 8 bases between them. Germline CDR1 is SQVTM and CDR2 is ANQGSEA. CDR3 coding DNA: TGCAGCGTTTTGGGGGGCACCGGGGAGCTGTTTTTT. This gives the protein CSVLGGTGELFF.

This clonotype was counted only a few times. The chain joins TRBV29-1 to TRBJ2-7; 12 bases map to TRBD1. CDR3 length: 15 amino acids. The ends lost 3 bases at V and 6 bases at J; junction bases unmatched: 9. Germline V gives CDR1 SQVTM, CDR2 ANQGSEA. CDR3 DNA sequence: TGCAGCGTTGAGCACGGGACAGGGGGCATATCCGAGCAGTACTTC. Its protein is CSVEHGTGGISEQYF.

This clonotype was observed a handful of times. The V and J genes are TRBV25-1 and TRBJ2-2; 9 positions match TRBD1. After removal of 3 bases from V and 5 bases from J, the junction contained 13 bases not matched to a gene. The length of the CDR3 is 18 residues. The germline V gene encodes CDR1 MGHDK and CDR2 SYGVNS. CDR3 sequence: CASSEGTGGAGWTGELFF. Written as DNA, the CDR3 is TGTGCCAGCAGTGAGGGTACAGGGGGCGCAGGTTGGACCGGGGAGCTGTTTTTT. The whole variable domain, remainder taken from reference TRBV25-1 and TRBJ2-2, is EADIYQTPRYLVIGTGKKITLECSQTMGHDKMYWYQQDPGMELHLIHYSYGVNSTEKGDLSSESTVSRIRTEHFPLTLESARPSHTSQYLCASSEGTGGAGWTGELFFGEGSRLTVL.

This clonotype has only a few counts. The chain couples TRBV15 to TRBJ2-7; the D gene is possibly TRBD1 (6 bases). This CDR3 is 16 amino acids long. CDR1 LNHNV and CDR2 YYDKDF come from the germline V gene (reference sequence). Trimming stripped 0 bases from V and 3 bases from J, with 15 bases between. The DNA of the CDR3 is TGTGCCACCAGCAGAGATCTCGGGACACCCGTCTACGAGCAGTACTTC. Amino acids: CATSRDLGTPVYEQYF. Based on the CDR3 plus reference TRBV15 and TRBJ2-7, the full variable domain is DAMVIQNPRYQVTQFGKPVTLSCSQTLNHNVMYWYQQKSSQAPKLLFHYYDKDFNNEADTPDNFQSRRPNTSFCFLDIRSPGLGDTAMYLCATSRDLGTPVYEQYFGPGTRLTVT.

The chain uses TRBV4-3 and TRBJ1-2; 9 bases fit TRBD1. The CDR3 has 15 amino acids. Germline CDR1 reads LGHNA; CDR2 reads YSLEER. With 4 bases clipped from V and 8 bases from J, the junction kept 11 bases outside the gene matches. The CDR3 DNA follows: TGCGCCAGCAGCCCAGAGACAGGGGGGAATTCGGGCTACACCTTC. The encoded protein is CASSPETGGNSGYTF.

The gene calls are TRBV10-3 and TRBJ2-1; the D is unclear. Germline V gene lookup returns CDR1 ENHRY and CDR2 SYGVKD. The CDR3 is 16 residues long. V was pared by 0 bases and J by 0 bases, with 9 bases between. CDR3: CAISESASYSYNEQFF. The CDR3 DNA reads as TGTGCCATCAGTGAGTCTGCATCCTACTCCTACAATGAGCAGTTCTTC.

This sequence joins TRBV4-2 and TRBJ2-6; 7 nucleotides agree with TRBD2. V lost 7 bases and J lost 4; bases outside the gene matches: 7. Germline values: CDR1 LGHNA, CDR2 YNFKEQ. This CDR3 has 15 amino acids. CDR3 coding DNA: TGTGCCAGCAACCACGCGGGGGACGGGGCCAACGTCCTGACTTTC. Protein product: CASNHAGDGANVLTF.

A remark on this clonotype: A read error may explain this, as a much larger clone is one base away. The chain joins TRBV20-1 to TRBJ2-1; TRBD2 agrees at 15 bases. Germline V lookup: CDR1 DFQATT, CDR2 SNEGSKA (reference sequence). CDR3 size: 17 residues. The CDR3 protein is CCARDLGLAGGPGEQFF. The CDR3 nucleotides read TGCTGTGCTAGAGATCTAGGACTAGCGGGAGGGCCTGGTGAGCAGTTCTTC.

The chain joins TRBV7-9 to TRBJ2-7, with D unclear. The CDR3 covers 13 residues. CDR1 and CDR2 from the germline V gene are SEHNR and FQNEAQ (reference sequence). Trimming cost V 5 bases and J 4 bases, with 12 bases left between them. The CDR3 DNA reads TGTGCCAGCAGCCCCTTACCCGATTACGAGCAGTACTTC. This encodes CASSPLPDYEQYF.

The J gene is TRBJ2-5, the V gene TRBV6-5; D perhaps matches TRBD2 (6 bases). Germline V lookup: CDR1 MNHEY, CDR2 SVGAGI. Trimming pared 4 bases from V and 2 bases from J, leaving 14 bases between. This CDR3 contains 15 residues. The CDR3 here is CASSSWGGLQETQYF. In DNA form, the CDR3 reads TGTGCCAGCAGTTCCTGGGGAGGCCTACAAGAGACCCAGTACTTC.

The chain combines TRBV7-6 with TRBJ2-2, with D unresolved. Trimming cost V 4 bases and J 1 base, with 7 bases left between them. The CDR3 extends over 14 amino acids. The germline CDR1 and CDR2 sequences are SGHVS and FNYEAQ. The CDR3 DNA sequence: TGTGCCAGCAGCTACTACGAGAACACCGGGGAGCTGTTTTTT. Protein sequence: CASSYYENTGELFF.

This clonotype appeared a few times. The chain uses TRBV27 and TRBJ2-2, with TRBD2 matching over 12 bases. In germline, CDR1 is MNHEY, CDR2 SMNVEV (reference sequence). V trimming: 4 bases; J trimming: 0 bases; junction bases outside the gene matches: 9. There are 19 residues in the CDR3. This chain's CDR3 is CASSSLQTSGSPNTGELFF. CDR3 bases: TGTGCCAGCAGTTCTCTTCAGACTAGCGGGAGTCCGAACACCGGGGAGCTGTTTTTT.

This clonotype occurred a few times. CDR3 protein: CASSLEITGSYEQYF. CDR3 sequence (DNA): TGCGCCAGCAGCTTGGAAATTACAGGCTCCTACGAGCAGTACTTC. The chain has TRBV5-1 and TRBJ2-7; TRBD1 might be the D (5 bases). The V end lost 0 bases, the J end lost 0 bases, and 10 bases lay between the germline ends. The germline V gene encodes CDR1 SGHRS and CDR2 YFSETQ. The CDR3 totals 15 residues.

This chain uses TRBV6-2 or TRBV6-3 with TRBJ2-5; a weak D match, TRBD1 (6 bases). The CDR3 is 16 residues long. V lost 5 bases, J lost 0 bases, and 16 bases lay in between. Per the germline V gene, CDR1 is MNHEY and CDR2 is SVGEGT. CDR3 nucleotides: TGTGCCAGCAGTCGCGGACAGCTATTAAACCAAGAGACCCAGTACTTC. Protein product: CASSRGQLLNQETQYF.

This clonotype was counted only a few times. V gene TRBV20-1 combines with J gene TRBJ2-1, with no clear D. Deletions cut 3 bases from V and 6 bases from J, with 9 bases between. This CDR3 is 12 amino acids long. Germline lookup yields CDR1 DFQATT and CDR2 SNEGSKA (reference sequence). CDR3 bases: TGCAGTGCTAGTTTTCGCAGCAATGAGCAGTTCTTC. Its protein is CSASFRSNEQFF.

This clonotype came up a few times. The chain uses TRBV30 and TRBJ2-1; no firm D call. Deletions cut 7 bases from V and 3 bases from J, with 7 bases between. The CDR3 covers 11 residues. Germline loops: CDR1 GTSNPN, CDR2 SVGIG (reference sequence). CDR3 amino acids: CALGGYNEQFF. DNA for the CDR3: TGTGCCTTGGGTGGCTACAATGAGCAGTTCTTC.

The table lists this clonotype with a few counts. The J gene is TRBJ2-6, the V gene TRBV7-3, with D unresolved. Trimming took 2 bases from V and 0 from J, leaving 8 bases between them. Germline-derived CDR1 and CDR2 are SGHTA and FQGTGA. The CDR3 has 16 amino acids. In nucleotides, the CDR3 is TGTGCCAGCAGCTTACTAGAGGACTCTGGGGCCAACGTCCTGACTTTC. Its protein is CASSLLEDSGANVLTF. Using reference TRBV7-3 and TRBJ2-6 for the parts outside the CDR3, the full variable domain is GAGVSQTPSNKVTEKGKYVELRCDPISGHTALYWYRQSLGQGPEFLIYFQGTGAADDSGLPNDRFFAVRPEGSVSTLKIQRTERGDSAVYLCASSLLEDSGANVLTFGAGSRLTVL.

In its sample, this clonotype was seen a few times. The rearrangement joins TRBV28 to TRBJ1-5; no firm D call. The V end lost 6 bases, the J end lost 0 bases, and 18 bases lay between the germline ends. The CDR3 is made up of 17 amino acids. From germline, CDR1 is MDHEN and CDR2 SYDVKM. CDR3 nucleotides: TGTGCCAGCAGAGAATTGGTTGGGGATTATAGCAATCAGCCCCAGCATTTT. It encodes CASRELVGDYSNQPQHF.

This clonotype was recorded a few times. The genes are TRBV7-9 and TRBJ2-7; D unresolved. Deletions cut 5 bases from V and 1 base from J, with 9 bases between. Germline CDR1 is SEHNR and CDR2 is FQNEAQ (reference sequence). This CDR3 is built from 13 residues. The CDR3 DNA follows: TGTGCCAGCAGCGACGCGGCTTCCTACGAGCAGTACTTC. It encodes CASSDAASYEQYF. The full variable domain, with the rest looked up from reference TRBV7-9 and TRBJ2-7, is DTGVSQNPRHKITKRGQNVTFRCDPISEHNRLYWYRQTLGQGPEFLTYFQNEAQLEKSRLLSDRFSAERPKGSFSTLEIQRTEQGDSAMYLCASSDAASYEQYFGPGTRLTVT.